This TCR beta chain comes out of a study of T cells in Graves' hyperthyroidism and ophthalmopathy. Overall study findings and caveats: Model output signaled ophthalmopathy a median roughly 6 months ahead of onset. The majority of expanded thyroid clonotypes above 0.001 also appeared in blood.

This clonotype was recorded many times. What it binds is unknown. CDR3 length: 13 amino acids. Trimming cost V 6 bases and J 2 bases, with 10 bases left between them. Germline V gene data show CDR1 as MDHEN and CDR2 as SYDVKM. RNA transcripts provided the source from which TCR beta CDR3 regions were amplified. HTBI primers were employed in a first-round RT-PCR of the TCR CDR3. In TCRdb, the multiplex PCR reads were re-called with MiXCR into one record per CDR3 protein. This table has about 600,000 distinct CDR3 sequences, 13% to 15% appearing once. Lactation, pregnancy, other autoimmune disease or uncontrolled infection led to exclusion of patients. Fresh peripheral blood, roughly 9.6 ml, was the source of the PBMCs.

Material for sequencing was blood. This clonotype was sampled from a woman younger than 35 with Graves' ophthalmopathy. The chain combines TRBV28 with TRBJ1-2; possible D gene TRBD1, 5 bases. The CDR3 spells CASSWGPNYGYTF. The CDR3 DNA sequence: TGTGCCAGCAGCTGGGGACCGAACTATGGCTACACCTTC.